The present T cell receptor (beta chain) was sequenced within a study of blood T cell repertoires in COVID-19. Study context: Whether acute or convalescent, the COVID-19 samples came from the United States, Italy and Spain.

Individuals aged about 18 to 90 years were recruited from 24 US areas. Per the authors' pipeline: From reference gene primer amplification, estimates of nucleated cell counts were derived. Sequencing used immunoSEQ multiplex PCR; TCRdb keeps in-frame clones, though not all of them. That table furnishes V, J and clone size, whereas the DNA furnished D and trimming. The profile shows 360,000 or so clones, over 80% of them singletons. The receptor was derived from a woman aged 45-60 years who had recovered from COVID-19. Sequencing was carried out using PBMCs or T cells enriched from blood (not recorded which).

This CDR3 is CASSLEGGTGDSNQPQHF. The CDR3 region has the DNA TGTGCCAGCAGCTTAGAGGGGGGGACAGGGGATAGCAATCAGCCCCAGCATTTT. The chain is built from TRBV11-3 and TRBJ1-5; TRBD1 agrees at 10 bases. Looked up from germline, CDR1 is SGHNT and CDR2 is YENEEA. Trimming at V came to 0 bases and at J to 0 bases, leaving 5 bases not matched to a gene. The length of the CDR3 is 18 residues.